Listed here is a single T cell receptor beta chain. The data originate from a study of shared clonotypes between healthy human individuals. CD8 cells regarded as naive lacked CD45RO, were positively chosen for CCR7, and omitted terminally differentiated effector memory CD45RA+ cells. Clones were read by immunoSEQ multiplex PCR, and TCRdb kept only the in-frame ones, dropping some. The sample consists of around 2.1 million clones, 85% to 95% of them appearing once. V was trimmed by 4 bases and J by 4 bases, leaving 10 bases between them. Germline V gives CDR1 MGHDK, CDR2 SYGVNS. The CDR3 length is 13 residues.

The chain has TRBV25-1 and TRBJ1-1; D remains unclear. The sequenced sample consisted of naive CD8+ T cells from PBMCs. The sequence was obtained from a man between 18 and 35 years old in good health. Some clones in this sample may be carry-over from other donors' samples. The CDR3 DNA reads TGTGCCAGCAGTGTAGATTTAGGCACTGAAGCTTTCTTT. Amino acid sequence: CASSVDLGTEAFF.